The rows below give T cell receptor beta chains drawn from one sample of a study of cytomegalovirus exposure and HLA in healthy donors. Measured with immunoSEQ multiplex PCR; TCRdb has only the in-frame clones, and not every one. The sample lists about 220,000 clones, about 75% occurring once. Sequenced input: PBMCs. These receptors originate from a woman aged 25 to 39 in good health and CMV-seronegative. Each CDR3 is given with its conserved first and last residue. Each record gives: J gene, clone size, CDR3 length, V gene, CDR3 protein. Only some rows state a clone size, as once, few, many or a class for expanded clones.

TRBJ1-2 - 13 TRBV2 CASRTVGGQGYTF
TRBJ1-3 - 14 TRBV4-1 CASSPGQGINTIYF
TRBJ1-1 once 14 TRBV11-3 CASSLDSGYTEAFF
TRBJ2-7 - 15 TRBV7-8 CASSAMDRGSYEQYF
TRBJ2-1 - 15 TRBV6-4 CASSKLAGVTNEQFF
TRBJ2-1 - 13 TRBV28 CASRQTVYNEQFF
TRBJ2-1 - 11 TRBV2 CASTTTNEQFF
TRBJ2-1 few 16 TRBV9 CASSPHETGKYNEQFF
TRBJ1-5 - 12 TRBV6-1 CASRYSNQPQHF
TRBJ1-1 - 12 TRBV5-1 CASSGGTDEAFF
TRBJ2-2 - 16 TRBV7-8 CASRSAGATNTGELFF
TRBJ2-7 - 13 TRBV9 CASSNDRGHEQYF
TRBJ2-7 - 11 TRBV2 CASGLAYEQYF
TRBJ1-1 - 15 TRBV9 CASSSSGYGDTEAFF
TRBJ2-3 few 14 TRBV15 CATEASGPSDTQYF
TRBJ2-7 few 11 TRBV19 CAIGGAYEQYF
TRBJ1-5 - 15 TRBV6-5 CASSLTGQGWQPQHF
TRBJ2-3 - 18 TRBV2 CASRSQIGTSYNTDTQYF
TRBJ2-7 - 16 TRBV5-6 CASSLGGGAAEYEQYF
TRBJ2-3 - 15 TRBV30 CAWTGLAGNTDTQYF
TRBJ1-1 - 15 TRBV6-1 CASSEGPTGITEAFF
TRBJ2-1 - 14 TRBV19 CASSGLAGAGEQFF